The clone carrying this TCR beta chain appeared many times. TCRdb processed the reads anew with MiXCR; each CDR3 protein has one entry. The profile shows 350,000 to 450,000 distinct CDR3 sequences, about a sixth of them singletons. This sample is drawn from a study of T cell repertoires in cytomegalovirus infection. The sequence was collected from a human donor in good health (CMV status not recorded). Some clones in this sample may be carry-over from other donors' samples. Sample: PBMCs.

The CDR3 spells CASSYSTGAYEQYF. Here the CDR3 DNA reads TGTGCCAGCAGTTACAGCACAGGGGCGTACGAGCAGTACTTC. The chain links TRBV6-5 to TRBJ2-7; 7 bases align to TRBD1. The trim removed 2 bases at V and 4 bases at J, leaving 5 bases unmatched. CDR3 length: 14 residues. Germline CDR1 and CDR2: MNHEY and SVGAGI.